The present TCR beta chain was sequenced within a study of T-cell reconstitution after alpha-beta-depleted transplantation in children. Preparation of the TCRbeta library used unique molecular identifiers. TCRdb recomputed calls from the PCR reads with MiXCR, one row per CDR3 protein. The sample consists of under 250,000 distinct CDR3 sequences, 24% of them appearing once. On this clonotype: Its antigen remains unknown.

This CDR3 has 16 amino acids. V gave up 4 bases and J gave up 8 bases; unmatched junction bases: 11. Study results and limitations: Hyperexpanded clones declined; after one year, newly produced T cells mostly supplied diversity. Diversity of TCRbeta at day 60 was high in some patients, arising from surviving recipient T cells and thymic progenitors. By about two months after transplant, alpha-beta T cells reportedly arose from several hundred graft clones that had expanded.

The chain uses TRBV12-3 or TRBV12-4 and TRBJ2-2; 9 nucleotides agree with TRBD1. This receptor was identified in a female patient between 2 and 15 years old who had a stem cell transplant for congenital amegakaryocytic thrombocytopenia, so the T cells may come from the graft donor. The specimen was PBMCs, mostly from graft donor cells, collected 360 days after TCRalphabeta/CD19-depleted stem cell transplant. CDR3 DNA: TGTGCCAGCAGTTGGTCCGGGACAGGGAGAGCAGGGGAGCTGTTTTTT. The encoded protein is CASSWSGTGRAGELFF.